A selection of T cell receptor beta chains follows, all from one sample in a study of shared clonotypes between healthy human individuals. Libraries were prepared by immunoSEQ multiplex PCR; TCRdb keeps only in-frame clonotypes and omits some of them. The sample consists of about 980,000 clones, over 60% of them appearing once. Sequenced sample: memory CD4+ T cells sorted from blood. Receptors originate from a man aged 18 to 29 in good health. The CDR3 runs from the conserved cysteine through the conserved F or W. Fields, in order: CDR3 protein, CDR3 DNA, J gene, clone size, D gene, V gene. D genes are given only for firm matches. Rows give clone size only sometimes, using once, few, many, or a class for an expanded clone.

CDR3aa: CASSPRDSPDTQYF; CDR3nt: TGTGCCAGCAGCCCCCGGGACTCCCCAGATACGCAGTATTTT; j_gene: TRBJ2-3; abundance: few; d_gene: .; v_gene: TRBV5-4
CDR3aa: CASSILASGANVLTF; CDR3nt: TGTGCCAGTAGTATTTTAGCCTCTGGGGCCAACGTCCTGACTTTC; j_gene: TRBJ2-6; abundance: .; d_gene: .; v_gene: TRBV19
CDR3aa: CSVVGDRDYNEQFF; CDR3nt: TGCAGCGTTGTCGGGGACAGGGATTACAATGAGCAGTTCTTC; j_gene: TRBJ2-1; abundance: .; d_gene: TRBD1; v_gene: TRBV29-1
CDR3aa: CSVEGGGTGTLAEQYF; CDR3nt: TGCAGCGTTGAAGGCGGAGGGACAGGGACGTTGGCCGAGCAGTACTTC; j_gene: TRBJ2-7; abundance: .; d_gene: TRBD1; v_gene: TRBV29-1
CDR3aa: CSVGTGATGELFF; CDR3nt: TGCAGCGTAGGGACAGGGGCTACCGGGGAGCTGTTTTTT; j_gene: TRBJ2-2; abundance: .; d_gene: TRBD1; v_gene: TRBV29-1
CDR3aa: CASSLAGGRSPLHF; CDR3nt: TGTGCCAGCAGCTTAGCAGGGGGACGATCACCCCTCCACTTT; j_gene: TRBJ1-6; abundance: .; d_gene: .; v_gene: TRBV7-9
CDR3aa: CSVGLASGNEQFF; CDR3nt: TGCAGCGTGGGACTAGCCTCAGGGAATGAGCAGTTCTTC; j_gene: TRBJ2-1; abundance: .; d_gene: TRBD2; v_gene: TRBV29-1
CDR3aa: CASSFSYEQYF; CDR3nt: TGTGCCAGCAGTTTTAGTTACGAGCAGTACTTC; j_gene: TRBJ2-7; abundance: once; d_gene: .; v_gene: TRBV28
CDR3aa: CASSSPGQSYEQYF; CDR3nt: TGTGCCAGCAGCTCCCCGGGACAATCCTACGAGCAGTACTTC; j_gene: TRBJ2-7; abundance: .; d_gene: .; v_gene: TRBV7-6
CDR3aa: CASSLGVGNEQFF; CDR3nt: TGTGCCAGCAGCTTAGGTGTCGGCAATGAGCAGTTCTTC; j_gene: TRBJ2-1; abundance: .; d_gene: .; v_gene: TRBV7-9
CDR3aa: CASSLGSYEQETQYF; CDR3nt: TGTGCCAGCAGCTTAGGATCGTATGAACAAGAGACCCAGTACTTC; j_gene: TRBJ2-5; abundance: .; d_gene: .; v_gene: TRBV7-6
CDR3aa: CASGPSQFF; CDR3nt: TGTGCCAGCGGACCGTCACAGTTCTTC; j_gene: TRBJ2-1; abundance: few; d_gene: .; v_gene: TRBV27
CDR3aa: CASRITGGNQPQHF; CDR3nt: TGTGCCAGTAGGATAACAGGGGGGAATCAGCCCCAGCATTTT; j_gene: TRBJ1-5; abundance: .; d_gene: TRBD1; v_gene: TRBV19
CDR3aa: CASSLGHLSGNTIYF; CDR3nt: TGTGCCAGCAGCTTGGGACACCTTTCTGGAAACACCATATATTTT; j_gene: TRBJ1-3; abundance: .; d_gene: .; v_gene: TRBV7-2
CDR3aa: CASSQDFNSATIVGNTIYF; CDR3nt: TGTGCCAGCAGCCAAGATTTTAACAGCGCTACCATTGTTGGAAACACCATATATTTT; j_gene: TRBJ1-3; abundance: once; d_gene: .; v_gene: TRBV4-2
CDR3aa: CASSPLTGISGTQYF; CDR3nt: TGTGCCAGCTCACCATTGACAGGCATCTCGGGGACCCAGTACTTC; j_gene: TRBJ2-5; abundance: .; d_gene: .; v_gene: TRBV18
CDR3aa: CASSPGGSNQPQHF; CDR3nt: TGTGCCAGTAGCCCAGGGGGTAGCAATCAGCCCCAGCATTTT; j_gene: TRBJ1-5; abundance: .; d_gene: TRBD1; v_gene: TRBV19
CDR3aa: CASSPSGTAGMRALF; CDR3nt: TGTGCCAGTAGCCCGAGCGGGACAGCCGGAATGAGGGCACTCTTT; j_gene: TRBJ1-4; abundance: .; d_gene: TRBD1; v_gene: TRBV19
CDR3aa: CSVAGTVKETQYF; CDR3nt: TGCAGCGTTGCCGGGACAGTCAAAGAGACCCAGTACTTC; j_gene: TRBJ2-5; abundance: .; d_gene: TRBD1; v_gene: TRBV29-1
CDR3aa: CASSQVIISGAYEQYF; CDR3nt: TGCGCCAGCAGCCAAGTCATAATATCGGGGGCCTACGAGCAGTACTTC; j_gene: TRBJ2-7; abundance: .; d_gene: .; v_gene: TRBV4-1
CDR3aa: CASSRGSGGGETQYF; CDR3nt: TGCGCCAGCAGCCGGGGGAGCGGGGGAGGGGAGACCCAGTACTTC; j_gene: TRBJ2-5; abundance: once; d_gene: TRBD2; v_gene: TRBV4-1
CDR3aa: CASSEGQPILGKLFF; CDR3nt: TGTGCCAGCAGTGAAGGGCAGCCCATCTTGGGAAAACTGTTTTTT; j_gene: TRBJ1-4; abundance: once; d_gene: .; v_gene: TRBV2
CDR3aa: CASSESGLAGDNEQFF; CDR3nt: TGCGCCAGCAGTGAGTCAGGACTAGCGGGGGACAATGAGCAGTTCTTC; j_gene: TRBJ2-1; abundance: .; d_gene: TRBD2; v_gene: TRBV10-1
CDR3aa: CASSQKQGANSPLHF; CDR3nt: TGTGCCAGCAGTCAGAAACAGGGGGCGAACTCACCCCTCCACTTT; j_gene: TRBJ1-6; abundance: .; d_gene: TRBD1; v_gene: TRBV5-4
CDR3aa: CASVLSSYNEQFF; CDR3nt: TGTGCCAGCGTCTTAAGCTCCTACAATGAGCAGTTCTTC; j_gene: TRBJ2-1; abundance: .; d_gene: .; v_gene: TRBV6-6
CDR3aa: CASSLLGGGTEQYF; CDR3nt: TGTGCCAGCAGCTTGCTCGGGGGGGGTACCGAGCAGTACTTC; j_gene: TRBJ2-7; abundance: .; d_gene: TRBD2; v_gene: TRBV6-1
CDR3aa: CASSDGQGRQPQHF; CDR3nt: TGTGCCAGCAGTGATGGACAGGGCAGACAGCCCCAGCATTTT; j_gene: TRBJ1-5; abundance: few; d_gene: TRBD1; v_gene: TRBV2